The 30 T cell receptor beta chains below come from one sample, sequenced in a study of STAT5B mutations in CD4+ large granular lymphocyte leukemia. Some clones are missing from TCRdb's copy, which holds only in-frame ones; the method was immunoSEQ multiplex PCR. The sample comprises about 35,000 clones, about 70% of which are singletons, and about 1.8% rests with the top ten. Specimen: CD4+ T cells from blood buffy coats. These receptors came from a human donor in good health.

This clone was seen a handful of times. This chain joins TRBV2 and TRBJ1-4; the D is unclear. V was clipped by 2 bases and J by 2 bases, with 9 bases between them. Germline V lookup: CDR1 SNHLY, CDR2 FYNNEI. This CDR3 comprises 15 residues. The CDR3 DNA is TGTGCCAGCAGTGAATCCCGGAACACTAATGAAAAACTGTTTTTT. Amino acid sequence: CASSESRNTNEKLFF.

This clone appeared once. This chain connects TRBV4-2 to TRBJ2-6, with 12 bases that match TRBD2. Germline V gene sequence: CDR1 LGHNA, CDR2 YNFKEQ. J gave up 0 bases and V 0 bases, and 3 bases lay outside the gene matches. The CDR3 runs 19 residues. The CDR3 bases are TGTGCCAGCAGCCAAGATCTAGCGGGGGGGATCTCTGGGGCCAACGTCCTGACTTTC. As protein: CASSQDLAGGISGANVLTF.

V and J are TRBV7-9 and TRBJ1-2; 7 bases line up with TRBD1. The CDR3 is made up of 14 amino acids. With 5 bases clipped from V and 8 bases from J, the junction kept 11 bases outside the gene matches. Germline V CDR1 and CDR2: SEHNR, FQNEAQ (reference sequence). The DNA of the CDR3 is TGTGCCAGCAGCCCCCCCGGGACAGCTGGGGGCTACACCTTC. Protein: CASSPPGTAGGYTF.

This chain joins TRBV11-3 and TRBJ1-1; possibly TRBD1 for D (5 bases). V was pared by 6 bases and J by 3 bases, with 14 bases between. The CDR3 runs to 14 residues. Germline V lookup: CDR1 SGHNT, CDR2 YENEEA. Written as DNA, the CDR3 is TGTGCCAGCAGACCGGTCCAGGGCCACACTGAAGCTTTCTTT. It is translated as CASRPVQGHTEAFF.

V usage is TRBV6-1 and J usage is TRBJ1-6; D is ambiguous. The CDR3 length is 15 residues. Trimming removed 0 bases at V and 8 bases at J, with 11 bases between. Germline lookup yields CDR1 MNHNS and CDR2 SASEGT. The CDR3 sequence is CASSEATALDSPLHF. Written as DNA, the CDR3 is TGTGCCAGCAGTGAAGCAACGGCGTTAGATTCACCCCTCCACTTT.

The chain carries TRBV5-1 and TRBJ2-3; 8 bases match TRBD2. With V trimmed by 2 bases and J by 2 bases, 4 bases remained unmatched. Germline V gene sequence: CDR1 SGHRS, CDR2 YFSETQ. CDR3 size: 15 residues. This CDR3 is CASSFAGGATDTQYF. For the CDR3, the DNA is TGCGCCAGCAGCTTCGCCGGGGGGGCCACAGATACGCAGTATTTT. Based on the CDR3 plus reference TRBV5-1 and TRBJ2-3, the full variable domain is KAGVTQTPRYLIKTRGQQVTLSCSPISGHRSVSWYQQTPGQGLQFLFEYFSETQRNKGNFPGRFSGRQFSNSRSEMNVSTLELGDSALYLCASSFAGGATDTQYFGPGTRLTVL.

The V and J genes are TRBV14 and TRBJ2-7; D is unresolved. Trimming removed 0 bases at V and 4 bases at J, with 4 bases between. The CDR3 length is 12 residues. Per the germline V gene, CDR1 is SGHDN and CDR2 is FVKESK. For the CDR3, the DNA is TGTGCCAGCAGCCAAGATACGTACGAGCAGTACTTC. This codes for CASSQDTYEQYF.

The genes are TRBV29-1 and TRBJ1-2; the D gene is possibly TRBD1 (5 bases). Trimming removed 1 base at V and 4 bases at J, with 10 bases between. The CDR3 contains 13 residues. The germline V gene encodes CDR1 SQVTM and CDR2 ANQGSEA. CDR3 sequence reads: CSVEGGNGYGYTF. CDR3 in DNA: TGCAGCGTTGAAGGGGGGAATGGCTATGGCTACACCTTC.

The rearrangement joins TRBV6-6 to TRBJ2-7; TRBD1 agrees at 8 bases. Trimming cost V 6 bases and J 5 bases; bases outside gene matches: 9. There are 14 residues in the CDR3. Germline CDR1 and CDR2: MNHNY and SVGAGI (reference sequence). CDR3 loop: CASSQNRGRHEQYF. The CDR3, as DNA: TGTGCCAGCAGCCAAAACAGGGGGAGACACGAGCAGTACTTC.

A few counts support this clone. The chain couples TRBV25-1 to TRBJ1-2; D possibly corresponds to TRBD1 (5 bases). This CDR3 is 13 amino acids long. Trimming stripped 6 bases from V and 10 bases from J, with 18 bases between. The germline V gene has CDR1 MGHDK and CDR2 SYGVNS. CDR3 sequence (DNA): TGTGCCAGCAGGGCAGGGATACAGACTGACTACACCTTC. This sequence encodes CASRAGIQTDYTF.

J is TRBJ2-2 and V is TRBV7-7; a weak D match, TRBD2 (5 bases). This CDR3 is 14 amino acids long. The ends were cut back, 6 bases at V and 2 bases at J, with 10 bases in the middle. Germline V gene lookup returns CDR1 SSHAT and CDR2 FNYEAQ (reference sequence). The CDR3 loop is CASSRLPNTGELFF. DNA of the CDR3: TGTGCCAGCAGTCGACTACCAAACACCGGGGAGCTGTTTTTT.

J is TRBJ1-1 and V is TRBV7-2; D gene unclear. Germline values: CDR1 SGHTA, CDR2 FQGNSA. V shed 5 bases and J shed 5 bases, with 15 bases lying between them. The CDR3 loop spans 14 amino acids. The CDR3 reads CASSPHEGGTEAFF. The CDR3, as DNA: TGTGCCAGCAGCCCCCACGAAGGAGGGACTGAAGCTTTCTTT.

This clone showed up just a few times. This chain joins TRBV6-5 and TRBJ1-2, with D hard to call. The CDR3 has 16 residues. Trimming left V 4 bases short and J 4 bases short, with 19 bases between. CDR1 MNHEY and CDR2 SVGAGI come from the germline V gene. CDR3 sequence: CASSSSPPGPTYGYTF. The CDR3 DNA sequence: TGTGCCAGCAGTTCCTCTCCCCCGGGTCCCACCTATGGCTACACCTTC.

The chain couples TRBV4-3 to TRBJ1-2, with 10 bases that match TRBD1. CDR1 is LGHNA, CDR2 YSLEER, per germline. This CDR3 region has 18 residues. V was pared by 1 base and J by 0 bases, with 8 bases of the junction left unmatched. The CDR3 coding sequence is TGCGCCAGCAGCCAAGCCGGGACAGGGGCCAATCCTAACTATGGCTACACCTTC. Its protein product is CASSQAGTGANPNYGYTF.

The sample holds one count of this clone. The junction departs from the called germline gene at one end, perhaps through a read error. The J gene is TRBJ1-4, the V gene TRBV18; D gene ambiguous. The CDR3 spans 14 residues. The germline gives CDR1 KGHSH, CDR2 LQKENI. The CDR3 spells CASSLRFPSRKTVF. CDR3 nucleotide sequence: TGTGCCAGCTCTCTCAGGTTTCCTTCCAGAAAAACTGTTTTT.

V and J are TRBV29-1 and TRBJ2-1, with D possibly matching TRBD1 (6 bases). Trimming removed 3 bases at V and 0 bases at J, with 9 bases between. This CDR3 is built from 14 residues. Germline assignment: CDR1 SQVTM and CDR2 ANQGSEA. Here the CDR3 DNA reads TGCAGCGTTGAGAGGGGGAGCTCCTACAATGAGCAGTTCTTC. As protein: CSVERGSSYNEQFF.

The chain carries TRBV5-8 and TRBJ1-2; TRBD1 might be the D (5 bases). This CDR3 spans 15 amino acids. The germline V gene has CDR1 SGHTS and CDR2 YDEGEE. With 3 bases removed from V and 8 bases from J, the gap between germline ends came to 20 bases. CDR3 amino acids: CASSSVVGTYGGYTF. The CDR3 DNA is TGTGCCAGCAGCTCGGTCGTTGGGACGTACGGGGGCTACACCTTC.

This sequence joins TRBV7-2 and TRBJ2-2, with 7 bases identical to TRBD1. Per the germline V gene, CDR1 is SGHTA and CDR2 is FQGNSA. CDR3 length equals 18 residues. Trimming removed 1 base from V and 10 bases from J; junction bases left unmatched: 18. The CDR3 DNA is TGTGCCAGCAGCTTAGTGAGCCAAACACAGGGGTTCTCGTCGGAGCTGTTTTTT. Amino acid sequence: CASSLVSQTQGFSSELFF.

This clone was observed a single time. The V gene is TRBV5-6, the J gene TRBJ2-3; possible D gene TRBD2, 5 bases. Germline V gene lookup returns CDR1 SGHDT and CDR2 YYEEEE. V shed 5 bases and J shed 6 bases, with 22 bases lying between them. The CDR3 is 16 residues long. The CDR3 here is CASSSPRSLAWDTQYF. CDR3 nucleotide sequence: TGTGCCAGCAGTTCTCCTAGATCCCTAGCATGGGATACGCAGTATTTT.

The V and J genes are TRBV4-3 and TRBJ2-2; D might be TRBD2 (6 bases). This CDR3 comprises 16 residues. CDR1 LGHNA and CDR2 YSLEER come from the germline V gene. V lost 7 bases to trimming and J lost 0 bases, with 15 bases between them. The CDR3 protein is CASNTGGASNTGELFF. In DNA, the CDR3 is TGCGCCAGCAATACAGGCGGGGCTTCGAACACCGGGGAGCTGTTTTTT.

This clone showed up just a few times. V gene TRBV18 combines with J gene TRBJ1-3; D unclear. This CDR3 spans 11 amino acids. Per germline, CDR1 KGHSH and CDR2 LQKENI. V shed 8 bases and J shed 4 bases, with 6 bases lying between them. The CDR3 region has the DNA TGTGCCAGCAGGGCGGGAAACACCATATATTTT. Residues: CASRAGNTIYF.

This clone was counted a few times. The V gene is TRBV9, the J gene TRBJ1-2; D is unclear. Trimming shortened V by 3 bases and J by 2 bases, and 8 bases separated the two germline ends. CDR3 length: 13 residues. CDR1 and CDR2 (germline): SGDLS, YYNGEE. This CDR3 reads CASSATGNYGYTF. The CDR3 nucleotides read TGTGCCAGCAGCGCAACGGGCAACTATGGCTACACCTTC. The entire variable domain, with the rest obtained from reference TRBV9 and TRBJ1-2, is as follows: DSGVTQTPKHLITATGQRVTLRCSPRSGDLSVYWYQQSLDQGLQFLIQYYNGEERAKGNILERFSAQQFPDLHSELNLSSLELGDSALYFCASSATGNYGYTFGSGTRLTVV.

V is TRBV29-1 and J is TRBJ1-1; no firm D call. Trimming cost V 5 bases and J 4 bases, with 8 bases left between them. CDR3 length: 11 amino acids. Germline V gene data show CDR1 as SQVTM and CDR2 as ANQGSEA. The CDR3 coding sequence is TGCAGCGTTCATATTAGCACTGAAGCTTTCTTT. Protein: CSVHISTEAFF.

The chain carries TRBV2 and TRBJ1-2, with 8 bases lining up with TRBD1. CDR3 length: 14 amino acids. The germline gives CDR1 SNHLY, CDR2 FYNNEI. V trimming: 6 bases; J trimming: 8 bases; junction bases outside the gene matches: 11. The CDR3 loop is CASSQGAETRGYTF. Here the CDR3 DNA reads TGTGCCAGCAGCCAGGGGGCCGAGACTCGGGGCTACACCTTC. Complete variable domain (other parts from reference TRBV2 and TRBJ1-2): EPEVTQTPSHQVTQMGQEVILRCVPISNHLYFYWYRQILGQKVEFLVSFYNNEISEKSEIFDDQFSVERPDGSNFTLKIRSTKLEDSAMYFCASSQGAETRGYTFGSGTRLTVV.

This chain links TRBV19 with TRBJ2-6; TRBD1 aligns across 9 bases. The CDR3 runs to 17 residues. CDR1 and CDR2 from the germline V gene are LNHDA and SQIVND (reference sequence). J was trimmed by 2 bases and V by 1 base; bases with no gene match: 3. The CDR3 nucleotides are TGTGCCAGTAGTATAGGGGGACAGGGTGCTGGGGCCAACGTCCTGACTTTC. Translated: CASSIGGQGAGANVLTF.

The chain employs TRBV11-2 and TRBJ1-2, with D uncertain. Germline loops: CDR1 SGHAT, CDR2 FQNNGV. Trimming cost V 6 bases and J 10 bases, with 18 bases left between them. The CDR3 totals 13 residues. The CDR3 nucleotides are TGTGCCAGCAGTCTAGGCCAGGCTAGGGACTACACCTTC. As protein: CASSLGQARDYTF.

The CDR3 nucleotides read TGTGCCAGCAGCCGTACTAGCGGGGGGAAAGAGACCCAGTACTTC. Translation: CASSRTSGGKETQYF. V and J are TRBV7-2 and TRBJ2-5, with TRBD2 matching over 12 bases. V lost 5 bases to trimming and J lost 3 bases; unmatched junction nucleotides: 4. The CDR3 sequence is 15 residues long. The germline gives CDR1 SGHTA, CDR2 FQGNSA.

This chain connects TRBV7-9 to TRBJ1-3; D is unclear. CDR3 size: 15 residues. V was clipped by 5 bases and J by 0 bases, with 11 bases between them. Germline V CDR1 and CDR2: SEHNR, FQNEAQ (reference sequence). CDR3 sequence: CASSPIGGSGNTIYF. The CDR3 nucleotides read TGTGCCAGCAGCCCCATCGGAGGCTCTGGAAACACCATATATTTT.

The chain has TRBV7-2 and TRBJ2-3; D remains unclear. V gave up 0 bases and J gave up 0 bases, with 10 bases separating them. This CDR3 has 16 residues. Germline-derived CDR1 and CDR2 are SGHTA and FQGNSA. CDR3 amino acids: CASSLAVGLSTDTQYF. As DNA, the CDR3 is TGTGCCAGCAGCTTAGCGGTAGGCCTTAGCACAGATACGCAGTATTTT.

The chain recombines TRBV5-1 with TRBJ2-7; 10 bases fit TRBD1. Germline assignment: CDR1 SGHRS and CDR2 YFSETQ. J lost 2 bases, V lost 1 base, and 12 bases had no gene match. The CDR3 extends over 18 amino acids. The chain's CDR3 is CASSLSLRYGTGAYEQYF. The DNA for the CDR3 is TGCGCCAGCAGCTTGAGTCTTCGATACGGGACAGGGGCCTACGAGCAGTACTTC.